This TCR beta chain came from a study of cytomegalovirus exposure and HLA in healthy donors. The study ran its PCR with 60 Vbeta and 13 Jbeta primers. Here immunoSEQ multiplex PCR was the method, and the copy in TCRdb shows in-frame clones only, minus some. The data contain under 200,000 clones, around three quarters of them singletons. The CDR3 consists of 13 residues. The V and J ends lost 4 bases and 5 bases respectively, with 12 bases between them. CDR1 and CDR2 from the germline V gene are MGHRA and YSYEKL. The clonotype originates from a woman in her 40s in good health and CMV-seronegative. The chain employs TRBV4-1 and TRBJ2-7, with D possibly being TRBD2 (5 bases). Source material: PBMCs. The DNA of the CDR3 is TGCGCCAGCAGCCCTGCGTCGGGGAACGAGCAGTACTTC. Its protein is CASSPASGNEQYF.